Following are 32 T cell receptor beta chains from one sample sequenced in a study of blood T cell repertoires in COVID-19. Measured with immunoSEQ multiplex PCR; TCRdb has only the in-frame clones, and not every one. Here the sample spans 95,000 to 150,000 clones, 80% being singletons. The material sequenced was peripheral blood. These receptors were collected from a man aged 60 to 75 with active or convalescent COVID-19.

The chain carries TRBV6-5 and TRBJ2-5; 13 nucleotides match TRBD2. The CDR3 has 15 amino acids. The V and J ends lost 6 bases and 5 bases, in that order; junction bases with no gene match: 6. In germline, CDR1 is MNHEY, CDR2 SVGAGI. The CDR3 region has the DNA TGTGCCAGCAGAACCGGGACTAGCGGGACCGAGACCCAGTACTTC. Translating it yields CASRTGTSGTETQYF.

The chain uses TRBV19 and TRBJ1-5; the D gene is possibly TRBD1 (5 bases). There are 16 residues in the CDR3. With 6 bases removed from V and 1 base from J, the gap between germline ends came to 16 bases. Germline V gives CDR1 LNHDA, CDR2 SQIVND (reference sequence). The CDR3 nucleotides are TGTGCCAGTAGGAACTTTCGGGGGGGGAGCAATCAGCCCCAGCATTTT. This gives the protein CASRNFRGGSNQPQHF.

The chain joins TRBV6-5 to TRBJ2-1, with a weak D call TRBD2 (6 bases). This CDR3 is 14 amino acids long. Trimming stripped 0 bases from V and 9 bases from J, with 12 bases between. Germline CDR1 reads MNHEY; CDR2 reads SVGAGI. The CDR3 DNA reads as TGTGCCAGCAGTTACTCGAGAGGGACTTTTGAGCAGTTCTTC. As protein: CASSYSRGTFEQFF.

This clone appeared many times. The CDR3 region is CASSDRTSNQPQHF. The DNA for the CDR3 is TGTGCCAGCAGCGACAGGACGAGCAATCAGCCCCAGCATTTT. The V gene is TRBV7-2, the J gene TRBJ1-5; perhaps TRBD1 as D (6 bases). The ends were cut back, 5 bases at V and 1 base at J, with 9 bases in the middle. CDR1 is SGHTA, CDR2 FQGNSA, per germline. This CDR3 contains 14 residues.

The chain uses TRBV20-1 and TRBJ1-2, with D maybe TRBD1 (5 bases). Germline V gene sequence: CDR1 DFQATT, CDR2 SNEGSKA (reference sequence). Between the trimmed V and J ends, which lost 4 bases and 3 bases, there was a span of 9 bases. The CDR3 loop spans 12 amino acids. CDR3 coding DNA: TGCAGTGCTATTGACAGTTACTATGGCTACACCTTC. The encoded protein is CSAIDSYYGYTF.

The V call is TRBV11-2, the J call TRBJ1-5; the D is unclear. V lost 5 bases and J 5 bases, leaving 10 bases between the germline ends. The CDR3 is 13 amino acids. CDR1 is SGHAT, CDR2 FQNNGV, per germline. Here the CDR3 reads CASSISLDQPQHF. In nucleotides, the CDR3 is TGTGCCAGCAGCATTTCCCTTGATCAGCCCCAGCATTTT.

This clone has at least ten counts. The chain combines TRBV24-1 with TRBJ2-1; 10 bases line up with TRBD2. The V gene's germline CDR1 is KGHDR and CDR2 SFDVKD. V gave up 4 bases and J gave up 0 bases; unmatched junction bases: 11. The CDR3 contains 19 residues. Written as DNA, the CDR3 is TGTGCCACCAGTGACCCCCTAGCGGGAGAGTCGAGCTCCTACAATGAGCAGTTCTTC. Protein sequence: CATSDPLAGESSSYNEQFF.

J is TRBJ1-5 and V is TRBV28, with D unclear. Germline assignment: CDR1 MDHEN and CDR2 SYDVKM. Trimming took off 5 bases at V and 0 bases at J, with 14 bases between the two ends. The CDR3 extends over 16 amino acids. The CDR3 DNA reads as TGTGCCAGCAGTCCATCCGGGATCTATAGCAATCAGCCCCAGCATTTT. Its translation is CASSPSGIYSNQPQHF.

V gene TRBV7-6 combines with J gene TRBJ2-7; unclear D gene. Trimming stripped 3 bases from V and 6 bases from J, with 12 bases between. The CDR3 has 13 residues. CDR1 and CDR2 from the germline V gene are SGHVS and FNYEAQ. CDR3 bases: TGTGCCAGCAGCTTGGCTACAACAGCCGAGCAGTACTTC. Amino acid sequence: CASSLATTAEQYF.

The chain couples TRBV12-3 or TRBV12-4 to TRBJ2-7, with TRBD1 identical over 11 bases. The trim removed 6 bases at V and 12 bases at J, leaving 10 bases unmatched. The CDR3 runs 13 residues. In DNA, the CDR3 is TGTGCCAGCAGCGGACAGGGGGCCCAAATCTTGTACTTC. This translates into CASSGQGAQILYF.

The V and J genes are TRBV27 and TRBJ2-7, with a tentative D call TRBD2 (5 bases). The CDR3 runs 15 residues. Germline-derived CDR1 and CDR2 are MNHEY and SMNVEV (reference sequence). Trimming pared 5 bases from V and 4 bases from J, leaving 18 bases between. CDR3: CASSPLAAGGYEQYF. CDR3 in DNA: TGTGCCAGCAGTCCACTGGCGGCAGGAGGTTACGAGCAGTACTTC.

The rearrangement uses TRBV30 and TRBJ1-2; the D gene is possibly TRBD1 (6 bases). In germline, CDR1 is GTSNPN, CDR2 SVGIG (reference sequence). Deletions cut 7 bases from V and 4 bases from J, with 13 bases between. The CDR3 contains 12 residues. The chain's CDR3 is CALTGLVYGYTF. DNA of the CDR3: TGTGCCTTGACAGGTTTGGTCTATGGCTACACCTTC.

The chain combines TRBV4-1 with TRBJ2-1; weak D call: TRBD2 (5 bases). The CDR3 sequence is 13 residues long. The V and J ends lost 4 bases and 5 bases respectively, with 9 bases between them. CDR1 and CDR2 from the germline V gene are MGHRA and YSYEKL. CDR3 amino acids: CASSREGNNEQFF. The CDR3 DNA sequence: TGCGCCAGCAGCCGCGAGGGAAACAATGAGCAGTTCTTC.

The chain couples TRBV6-5 to TRBJ1-6; the D gene is possibly TRBD1 (5 bases). CDR1 MNHEY and CDR2 SVGAGI come from the germline V gene. The CDR3 has 15 amino acids. The germline V and J ends were trimmed by 2 bases and 10 bases, with 15 bases remaining between them. The CDR3 sequence is CASSYGGGSYSPLHF. The CDR3 nucleotides are TGTGCCAGCAGTTACGGCGGGGGGTCGTACTCACCCCTCCACTTT.

Many counts were recorded for this clone. The J gene is TRBJ2-7, the V gene TRBV6-2 or TRBV6-3; D is ambiguous. The germline V gene encodes CDR1 MNHEY and CDR2 SVGEGT. The CDR3 covers 14 residues. Trimming pared 5 bases from V and 1 base from J, leaving 12 bases between. CDR3 in DNA: TGTGCCAGCAGTCTCTCGAGAGTATCCTACGAGCAGTACTTC. Residues: CASSLSRVSYEQYF.

V gene TRBV5-6 combines with J gene TRBJ2-3, with 9 bases fitting TRBD1. With 2 bases clipped from V and 4 bases from J, the junction kept 11 bases outside the gene matches. This CDR3 contains 17 residues. CDR1 and CDR2 from the germline V gene are SGHDT and YYEEEE. In DNA, the CDR3 is TGTGCCAGCAGCTTATATGGACAGGGGATTTACCCAGATACGCAGTATTTT. Translating it yields CASSLYGQGIYPDTQYF. Looking up the rest from reference TRBV5-6 and TRBJ2-3 gives the full variable domain: DAGVTQSPTHLIKTRGQQVTLRCSPKSGHDTVSWYQQALGQGPQFIFQYYEEEERQRGNFPDRFSGHQFPNYSSELNVNALLLGDSALYLCASSLYGQGIYPDTQYFGPGTRLTVL.

The V and J genes are TRBV2 and TRBJ2-7; 13 nucleotides align to TRBD2. CDR3 length equals 14 residues. Per the germline V gene, CDR1 is SNHLY and CDR2 is FYNNEI. V shed 7 bases and J 2 bases; nucleotides not matched to a gene: 2. The CDR3 is CASKGLAGAYEQYF. The CDR3 region has the DNA TGTGCCAGCAAAGGACTAGCGGGAGCCTACGAGCAGTACTTC.

The chain employs TRBV5-1 and TRBJ2-7; D not certain. The V gene lost 0 bases and the J gene lost 2 bases, with 9 bases spanning the gap. CDR3 length: 14 residues. From germline, CDR1 is SGHRS and CDR2 YFSETQ. The DNA for the CDR3 is TGCGCCAGCAGCTTGGGAGGATCAGCCTACGAGCAGTACTTC. It translates to CASSLGGSAYEQYF.

The chain has TRBV19 and TRBJ1-6; 9 positions match TRBD1. V gave up 7 bases and J gave up 11 bases; unmatched junction bases: 15. CDR3 length: 16 residues. CDR1 and CDR2 (germline): LNHDA, SQIVND (reference sequence). DNA for the CDR3: TGTGCCAGTACCCGGGAGGGAACAGGGGGCCGCACACCCCTCCACTTT. This gives the protein CASTREGTGGRTPLHF. The full variable domain, in which reference TRBV19 and TRBJ1-6 provide the parts outside the CDR3, is DGGITQSPKYLFRKEGQNVTLSCEQNLNHDAMYWYRQDPGQGLRLIYYSQIVNDFQKGDIAEGYSVSREKKESFPLTVTSAQKNPTAFYLCASTREGTGGRTPLHFGNGTRLTVT.

The V gene is TRBV28, the J gene TRBJ1-6, with D tentatively TRBD1 (5 bases). The length of the CDR3 is 14 residues. Per the germline V gene, CDR1 is MDHEN and CDR2 is SYDVKM. V lost 5 bases and J 10 bases, leaving 15 bases between the germline ends. The CDR3 reads CASSGQSILSPLHF. DNA for the CDR3: TGTGCCAGCAGTGGACAATCCATCCTCTCACCCCTCCACTTT.

J is TRBJ1-4 and V is TRBV4-3, with 11 bases aligning to TRBD1. J gave up 7 bases and V 0 bases, and 10 bases lay outside the gene matches. Germline lookup yields CDR1 LGHNA and CDR2 YSLEER. This CDR3 has 18 residues. CDR3: CASSQDTGQGVSSEKLFF. CDR3 in DNA: TGCGCCAGCAGCCAAGATACGGGACAGGGGGTTTCTAGTGAAAAACTGTTTTTT.

The rearrangement joins TRBV19 to TRBJ1-4; D unresolved. Germline-derived CDR1 and CDR2 are LNHDA and SQIVND (reference sequence). V lost 5 bases and J 7 bases, leaving 8 bases between the germline ends. This CDR3 is 12 amino acids long. The CDR3 is CASSGRGEKLFF. In DNA, the CDR3 is TGTGCCAGTAGTGGGCGGGGTGAAAAACTGTTTTTT. The complete variable domain, with remaining parts taken from reference TRBV19 and TRBJ1-4, reads DGGITQSPKYLFRKEGQNVTLSCEQNLNHDAMYWYRQDPGQGLRLIYYSQIVNDFQKGDIAEGYSVSREKKESFPLTVTSAQKNPTAFYLCASSGRGEKLFFGSGTQLSVL.

With respect to this clone: This specimen includes other DNA sequences encoding the same CDR3. This rearrangement joins TRBV18 to TRBJ1-2; 8 bases match TRBD1. The V gene's germline CDR1 is KGHSH and CDR2 LQKENI. This CDR3 contains 13 residues. V dropped 3 bases and J dropped 5; count of bases not matched to a gene: 2. CDR3 sequence (DNA): TGTGCCAGCTCACCCGACAGGGGATATGGCTACACCTTC. The encoded protein is CASSPDRGYGYTF. Full variable domain (rest looked up from reference TRBV18 and TRBJ1-2): NAGVMQNPRHLVRRRGQEARLRCSPMKGHSHVYWYRQLPEEGLKFMVYLQKENIIDESGMPKERFSAEFPKEGPSILRIQQVVRGDSAAYFCASSPDRGYGYTFGSGTRLTVV.

This clone was seen a few times. V gene TRBV7-2 combines with J gene TRBJ1-3; 9 bases are a match to TRBD1. CDR3 length equals 15 residues. The germline V gene encodes CDR1 SGHTA and CDR2 FQGNSA. V lost 5 bases, J lost 4 bases, and 6 bases stayed unmatched. CDR3 protein: CASSRRDREGNTIYF. The CDR3 DNA follows: TGTGCCAGCAGCCGCCGGGACAGGGAAGGAAACACCATATATTTT.

The V gene is TRBV30, the J gene TRBJ2-7; the match to TRBD1 covers 10 bases. Germline CDR1 and CDR2: GTSNPN and SVGIG (reference sequence). V shed 2 bases, J shed 3 bases, and the junction held 4 bases outside the gene matches. This CDR3 has 14 residues. CDR3: CAWSLDRGFYEQYF. The DNA of the CDR3 is TGTGCCTGGAGTCTGGACAGGGGGTTCTACGAGCAGTACTTC.

The chain uses TRBV27 and TRBJ1-2; 9 bases fit TRBD1. Germline V lookup: CDR1 MNHEY, CDR2 SMNVEV (reference sequence). The CDR3 totals 16 residues. V dropped 2 bases and J dropped 5; count of bases not matched to a gene: 9. Here the CDR3 DNA reads TGTGCCAGCAGTTTAATCGCGGGACAGGGCACTTATGGCTACACCTTC. As protein: CASSLIAGQGTYGYTF.

The rearrangement uses TRBV14 and TRBJ1-1; unclear D gene. Looked up from germline, CDR1 is SGHDN and CDR2 is FVKESK. V shed 0 bases and J shed 0 bases, with 5 bases lying between them. The CDR3 has 14 amino acids. The CDR3 loop reads CASSQDYVNTEAFF. CDR3 nucleotide sequence: TGTGCCAGCAGCCAAGATTATGTGAACACTGAAGCTTTCTTT. The full variable domain, completed using reference TRBV14 and TRBJ1-1, is EAGVTQFPSHSVIEKGQTVTLRCDPISGHDNLYWYRRVMGKEIKFLLHFVKESKQDESGMPNNRFLAERTGGTYSTLKVQPAELEDSGVYFCASSQDYVNTEAFFGQGTRLTVV.

As regards this clone: This specimen includes other DNA sequences encoding the same CDR3. The chain has TRBV4-1 and TRBJ2-7; 8 bases match TRBD1. V lost 6 bases to trimming and J lost 7 bases; unmatched junction nucleotides: 11. Looked up from germline, CDR1 is MGHRA and CDR2 is YSYEKL. The CDR3 spans 14 residues. The CDR3 loop is CASRSTDRAGEQYF. The CDR3 nucleotides read TGCGCCAGCAGGAGTACGGACAGGGCGGGAGAGCAGTACTTC.

The gene calls are TRBV28 and TRBJ2-1; 7 bases map to TRBD2. This CDR3 is 14 amino acids long. With V trimmed by 3 bases and J by 8 bases, 7 bases remained unmatched. The V gene's germline CDR1 is MDHEN and CDR2 SYDVKM. This chain's CDR3 is CASSLGGGPHEQFF. CDR3 in DNA: TGTGCCAGCAGTTTGGGGGGAGGGCCCCATGAGCAGTTCTTC.

The chain joins TRBV5-1 to TRBJ2-2, with D tentatively TRBD1 (5 bases). Germline V gene sequence: CDR1 SGHRS, CDR2 YFSETQ. Trimming left V 0 bases short and J 6 bases short, with 12 bases between. This CDR3 has 15 residues. CDR3 protein: CASSLEGRGPGELFF. CDR3 sequence (DNA): TGCGCCAGCAGCTTGGAGGGTAGGGGCCCCGGGGAGCTGTTTTTT. Supplemented by reference TRBV5-1 and TRBJ2-2, the full variable domain reads KAGVTQTPRYLIKTRGQQVTLSCSPISGHRSVSWYQQTPGQGLQFLFEYFSETQRNKGNFPGRFSGRQFSNSRSEMNVSTLELGDSALYLCASSLEGRGPGELFFGEGSRLTVL.

The chain employs TRBV2 and TRBJ2-2; 9 bases align to TRBD1. CDR3 length: 15 amino acids. Germline V gives CDR1 SNHLY, CDR2 FYNNEI. Trimming took 6 bases from V and 4 from J; bases not matched to a gene: 6. The CDR3 DNA is TGTGCCAGCAGCCGGACAGGGGTGAGCACCGGGGAGCTGTTTTTT. Residues: CASSRTGVSTGELFF.

The table lists this clone with a count of one. Other DNA sequences in the sample encode the same CDR3. This chain's CDR3 is CASSLDRGNQPQHF. The CDR3 region has the DNA TGTGCCAGCAGCCTGGACAGGGGCAATCAGCCCCAGCATTTT. The rearrangement uses TRBV5-4 and TRBJ1-5; TRBD1 matches at 8 bases. With V trimmed by 4 bases and J by 2 bases, 2 bases remained unmatched. The CDR3 runs to 14 residues. The germline gives CDR1 SGHNT, CDR2 YYREEE (reference sequence). Drawing the rest from reference TRBV5-4 and TRBJ1-5, the complete variable domain is ETGVTQSPTHLIKTRGQQVTLRCSSQSGHNTVSWYQQALGQGPQFIFQYYREEENGRGNFPPRFSGLQFPNYSSELNVNALELDDSALYLCASSLDRGNQPQHFGDGTRLSIL.